This is a list of T cell receptor beta chains from one sample in a study of blood T cell repertoires in COVID-19. TCRdb's copy holds only in-frame clones and misses some; the assay was immunoSEQ multiplex PCR. This sample yields 300,000 to 450,000 clones, of which about 90% are seen a single time; more than 1.5% belongs to the top ten. Sequencing input: PBMCs or T cells enriched from blood (not recorded which). These receptors all stem from a man between 40 and 49 years old in a cohort exposed to, infected with or recovered from COVID-19 (not recorded which). The CDR3 runs from the conserved cysteine through the conserved F or W. The D gene is left open where the match is weak. Size is omitted from some rows. Given values are once, few, many or a class for expanded clones.

TRBD2 | TRBJ2-7 | TRBV18 | - | CASSPGLAGSYEQYF | TGTGCCAGCTCACCCGGACTAGCGGGGTCCTACGAGCAGTACTTC
TRBD1 | TRBJ2-7 | TRBV30 | - | CAWGLRDRREQYF | TGTGCCTGGGGACTTCGGGACAGGCGCGAGCAGTACTTC
TRBD1 | TRBJ2-7 | TRBV7-2 | - | CASSYAPGQNYEQYF | TGTGCCAGCAGCTACGCCCCGGGACAGAACTACGAGCAGTACTTC
TRBD1 | TRBJ2-7 | TRBV11-1 | - | CASSLVPGQGVYEQYF | TGTGCCAGCAGCTTAGTTCCGGGACAGGGGGTCTACGAGCAGTACTTC
TRBD1 | TRBJ1-1 | TRBV5-1 | - | CASSVTGGSAEAFF | TGCGCCAGCAGCGTCACAGGGGGTAGTGCTGAAGCTTTCTTT
- | TRBJ2-4 | TRBV19 | - | CASSIGLQNIQYF | TGTGCCAGTAGTATAGGGCTCCAAAACATTCAGTACTTC
TRBD1 | TRBJ1-5 | TRBV28 | - | CASSPPQGVFYQPQHF | TGTGCCAGCAGTCCCCCGCAGGGGGTCTTTTATCAGCCCCAGCATTTT
TRBD1 | TRBJ2-5 | TRBV25-1 | - | CASGGQGPETQYF | TGTGCCAGCGGGGGACAGGGCCCCGAGACCCAGTACTTC
TRBD2 | TRBJ2-7 | TRBV27 | - | CASSLGGRAGEQYF | TGTGCCAGCAGTTTAGGCGGGAGGGCTGGCGAGCAGTACTTC
TRBD2 | TRBJ2-2 | TRBV23-1 | once | CARQRERGTGELFF | TGCGCCCGCCAGCGGGAGCGAGGCACCGGGGAGCTGTTTTTT
- | TRBJ2-6 | TRBV4-2 | - | CASSQKEAREGGANVLTF | TGTGCCAGCAGCCAAAAGGAGGCACGGGAAGGGGGGGCCAACGTCCTGACTTTC
TRBD1 | TRBJ2-1 | TRBV2 | - | CASRLGQGDGEQFF | TGTGCCAGCAGATTGGGACAGGGGGACGGTGAGCAGTTCTTC
TRBD1 | TRBJ1-1 | TRBV29-1 | - | CSGGDRAGTEAFF | TGCAGCGGGGGGGACAGGGCGGGCACTGAAGCTTTCTTT